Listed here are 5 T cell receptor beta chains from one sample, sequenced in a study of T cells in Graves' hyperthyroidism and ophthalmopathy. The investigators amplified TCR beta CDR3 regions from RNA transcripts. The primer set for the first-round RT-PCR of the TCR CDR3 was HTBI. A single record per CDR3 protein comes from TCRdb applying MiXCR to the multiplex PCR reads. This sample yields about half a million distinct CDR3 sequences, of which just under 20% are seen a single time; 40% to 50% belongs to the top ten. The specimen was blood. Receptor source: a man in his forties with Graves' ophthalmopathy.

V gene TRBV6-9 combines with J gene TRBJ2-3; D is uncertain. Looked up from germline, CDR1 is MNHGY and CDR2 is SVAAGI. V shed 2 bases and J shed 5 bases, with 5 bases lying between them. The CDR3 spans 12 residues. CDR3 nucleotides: TGTGCCAGCAGTTATGGTATAGATACGCAGTATTTT. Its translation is CASSYGIDTQYF.

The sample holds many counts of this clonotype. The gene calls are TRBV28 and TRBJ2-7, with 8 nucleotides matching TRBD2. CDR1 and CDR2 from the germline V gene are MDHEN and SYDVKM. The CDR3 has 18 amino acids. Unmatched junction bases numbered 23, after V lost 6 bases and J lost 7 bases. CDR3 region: CASSELPGLENSKGEQYF. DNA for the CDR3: TGTGCCAGCAGCGAACTCCCGGGACTAGAGAATTCGAAGGGGGAGCAGTACTTC.

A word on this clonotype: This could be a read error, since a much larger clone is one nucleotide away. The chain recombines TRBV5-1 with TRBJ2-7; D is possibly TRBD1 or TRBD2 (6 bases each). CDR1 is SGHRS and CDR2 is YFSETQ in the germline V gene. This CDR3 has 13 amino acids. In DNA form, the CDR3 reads TGCGTCAGCAGCTTGCTACAGGGAGGCGAGCAGTACTTC. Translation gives CVSSLLQGGEQYF.

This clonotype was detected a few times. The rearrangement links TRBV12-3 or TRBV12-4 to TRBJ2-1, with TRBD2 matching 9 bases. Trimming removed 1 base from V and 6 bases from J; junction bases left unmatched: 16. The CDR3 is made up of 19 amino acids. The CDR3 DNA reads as TGTGCCAGCAGTTTAGGAGCGGGAGGCTCCCCCTCCCGCAGCAATGAGCAGTTCTTC. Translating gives CASSLGAGGSPSRSNEQFF.

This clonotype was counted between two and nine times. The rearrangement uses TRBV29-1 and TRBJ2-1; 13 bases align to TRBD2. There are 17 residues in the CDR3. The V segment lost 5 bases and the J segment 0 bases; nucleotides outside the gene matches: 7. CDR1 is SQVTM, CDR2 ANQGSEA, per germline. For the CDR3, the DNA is TGCAGCGTTTCCGGGACTAGCGGGGCGAGCTCCTACAATGAGCAGTTCTTC. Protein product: CSVSGTSGASSYNEQFF.